This T cell receptor beta chain comes out of a study of sequential checkpoint blockade in melanoma. Study context: Over 20 patients had matched tumor biopsies before treatment and at week 13 after nivolumab or ipilimumab alone.

This clone showed up just a few times. Profiling relied on immunoSEQ multiplex PCR, and the TCRdb table lists in-frame clones only, not all of them. The sample includes thousands of clones, 20% of them seen just once. Sample treatment: randomized to nivolumab then ipilimumab (arm A) or the reverse (arm B). CDR1 is MGHRA and CDR2 is YSYEKL in the germline V gene. V was pared by 4 bases and J by 5 bases, with 5 bases of the junction left unmatched. This CDR3 has 15 amino acids. V gene TRBV4-1 combines with J gene TRBJ2-1, with 10 bases fitting TRBD2. The sequence was obtained from a human donor with melanoma. This specimen consisted of tumor tissue (inferred from file names), obtained from a patient given nivolumab and ipilimumab in sequence. The CDR3 loop reads CASSRQRGGNNEQFF. CDR3 coding DNA: TGCGCCAGCAGCCGCCAGCGGGGGGGGAACAATGAGCAGTTCTTC.